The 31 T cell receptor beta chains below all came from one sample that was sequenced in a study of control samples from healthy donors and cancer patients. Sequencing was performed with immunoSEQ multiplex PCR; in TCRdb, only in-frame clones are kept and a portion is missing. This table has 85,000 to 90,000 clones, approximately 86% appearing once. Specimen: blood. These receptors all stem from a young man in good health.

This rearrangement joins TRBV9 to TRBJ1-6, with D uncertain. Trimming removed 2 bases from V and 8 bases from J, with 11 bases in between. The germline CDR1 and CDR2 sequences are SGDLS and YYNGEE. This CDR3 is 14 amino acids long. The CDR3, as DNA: TGTGCCAGCAGCGTGGGAGGAGGAGATTCACCCCTCCACTTT. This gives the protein CASSVGGGDSPLHF.

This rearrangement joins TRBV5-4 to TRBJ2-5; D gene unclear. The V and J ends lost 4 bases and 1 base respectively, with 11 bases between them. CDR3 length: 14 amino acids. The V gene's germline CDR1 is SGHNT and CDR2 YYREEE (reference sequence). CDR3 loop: CASSHLDAQETQYF. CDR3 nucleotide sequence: TGTGCCAGCAGCCACCTAGATGCCCAAGAGACCCAGTACTTC.

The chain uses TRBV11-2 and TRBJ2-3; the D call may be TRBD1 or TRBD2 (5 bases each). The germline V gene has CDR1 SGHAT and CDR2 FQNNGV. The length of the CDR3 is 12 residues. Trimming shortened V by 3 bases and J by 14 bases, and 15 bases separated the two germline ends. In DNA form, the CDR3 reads TGTGCCAGCAGCTTCCCCGGGGCGCGTTCGTATTTT. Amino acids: CASSFPGARSYF. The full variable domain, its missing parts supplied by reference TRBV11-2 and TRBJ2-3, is EAGVAQSPRYKIIEKRQSVAFWCNPISGHATLYWYQQILGQGPKLLIQFQNNGVVDDSQLPKDRFSAERLKGVDSTLKIQPAKLEDSAVYLCASSFPGARSYFGPGTRLTVL.

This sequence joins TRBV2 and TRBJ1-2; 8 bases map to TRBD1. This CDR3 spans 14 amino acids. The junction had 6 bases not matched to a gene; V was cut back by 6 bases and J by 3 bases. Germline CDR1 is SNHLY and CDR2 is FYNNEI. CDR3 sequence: CASRTGQGDYGYTF. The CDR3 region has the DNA TGTGCCAGCAGGACAGGACAGGGCGACTATGGCTACACCTTC.

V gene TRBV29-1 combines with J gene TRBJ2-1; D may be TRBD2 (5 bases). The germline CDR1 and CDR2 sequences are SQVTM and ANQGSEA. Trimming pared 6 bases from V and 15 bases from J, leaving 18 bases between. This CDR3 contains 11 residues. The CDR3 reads CSVSDPYEGFF. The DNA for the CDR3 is TGCAGCGTCTCTGATCCATATGAGGGGTTCTTC.

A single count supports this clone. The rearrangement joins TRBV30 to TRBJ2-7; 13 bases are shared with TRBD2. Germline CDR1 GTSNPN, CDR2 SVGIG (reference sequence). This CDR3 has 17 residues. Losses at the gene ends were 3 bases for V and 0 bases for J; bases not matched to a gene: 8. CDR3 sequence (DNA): TGTGCCTGGAGAGGACTAGCGGGGGACCCTAGCTCCTACGAGCAGTACTTC. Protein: CAWRGLAGDPSSYEQYF.

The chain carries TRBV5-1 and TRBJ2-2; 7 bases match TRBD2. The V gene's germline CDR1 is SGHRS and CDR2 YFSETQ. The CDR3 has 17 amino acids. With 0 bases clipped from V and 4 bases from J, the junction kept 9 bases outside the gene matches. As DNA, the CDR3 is TGCGCCAGCAGCTTGGTTTCAGCGGGAAGGGGCACCGGGGAGCTGTTTTTT. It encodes CASSLVSAGRGTGELFF.

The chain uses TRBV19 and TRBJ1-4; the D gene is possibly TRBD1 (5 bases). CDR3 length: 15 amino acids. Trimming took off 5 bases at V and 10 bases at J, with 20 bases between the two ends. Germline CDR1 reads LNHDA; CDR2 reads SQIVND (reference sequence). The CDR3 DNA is TGTGCCAGTAGTTCCCTTGTTGGGGCCCGGGCAAAACTGTTTTTT. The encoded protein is CASSSLVGARAKLFF.

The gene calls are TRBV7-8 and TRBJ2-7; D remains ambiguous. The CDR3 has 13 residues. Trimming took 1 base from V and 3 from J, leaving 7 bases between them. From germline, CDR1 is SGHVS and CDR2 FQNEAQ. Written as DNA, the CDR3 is TGTGCCAGCAGCTTAGACTCGGGCTACGAGCAGTACGTC. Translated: CASSLDSGYEQYV.

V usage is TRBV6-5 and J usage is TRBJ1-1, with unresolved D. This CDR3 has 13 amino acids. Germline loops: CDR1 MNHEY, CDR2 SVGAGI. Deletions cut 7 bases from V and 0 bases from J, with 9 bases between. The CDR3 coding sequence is TGTGCCAGCAAAGGGTTTATGAACACTGAAGCTTTCTTT. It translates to CASKGFMNTEAFF.

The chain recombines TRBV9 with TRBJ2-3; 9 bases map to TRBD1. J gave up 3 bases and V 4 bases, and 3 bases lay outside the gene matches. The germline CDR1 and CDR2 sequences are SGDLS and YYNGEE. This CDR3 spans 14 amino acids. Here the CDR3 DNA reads TGTGCCAGCAGCAAGGGACAGGGAACAGATACGCAGTATTTT. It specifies CASSKGQGTDTQYF.

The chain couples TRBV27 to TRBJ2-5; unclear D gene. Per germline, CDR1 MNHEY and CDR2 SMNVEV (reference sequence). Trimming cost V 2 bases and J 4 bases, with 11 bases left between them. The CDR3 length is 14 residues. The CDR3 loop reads CASSLASAGETQYF. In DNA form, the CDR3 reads TGTGCCAGCAGTTTAGCCAGTGCCGGAGAGACCCAGTACTTC.

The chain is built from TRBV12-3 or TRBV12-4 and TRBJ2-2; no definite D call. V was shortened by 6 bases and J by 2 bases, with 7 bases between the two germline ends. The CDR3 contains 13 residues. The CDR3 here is CASRTINTGELFF. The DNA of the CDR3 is TGTGCCAGCAGGACGATCAACACCGGGGAGCTGTTTTTT.

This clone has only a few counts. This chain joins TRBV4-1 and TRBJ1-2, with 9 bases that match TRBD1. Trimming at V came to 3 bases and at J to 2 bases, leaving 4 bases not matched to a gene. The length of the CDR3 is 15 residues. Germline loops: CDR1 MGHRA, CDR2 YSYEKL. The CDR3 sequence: CASSQTGQGNYGYTF. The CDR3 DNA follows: TGCGCCAGCAGCCAGACCGGACAGGGGAACTATGGCTACACCTTC.

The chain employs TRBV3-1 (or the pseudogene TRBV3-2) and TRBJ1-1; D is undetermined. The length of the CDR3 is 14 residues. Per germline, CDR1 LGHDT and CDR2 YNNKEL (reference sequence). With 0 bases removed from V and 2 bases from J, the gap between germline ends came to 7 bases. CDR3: CASSQEAANTEAFF. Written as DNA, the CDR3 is TGTGCCAGCAGCCAAGAGGCAGCCAACACTGAAGCTTTCTTT.

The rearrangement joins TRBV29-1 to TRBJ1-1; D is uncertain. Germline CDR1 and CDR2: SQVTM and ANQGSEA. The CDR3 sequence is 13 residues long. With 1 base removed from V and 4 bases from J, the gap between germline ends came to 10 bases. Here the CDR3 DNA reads TGCAGCGTTGAAGGGGCGCTGGGCACTGAAGCTTTCTTT. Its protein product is CSVEGALGTEAFF.

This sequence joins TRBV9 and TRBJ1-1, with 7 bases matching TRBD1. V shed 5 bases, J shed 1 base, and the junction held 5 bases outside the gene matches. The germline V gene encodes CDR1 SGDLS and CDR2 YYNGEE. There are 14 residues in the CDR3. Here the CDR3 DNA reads TGTGCCAGCAGTCGACAGGGAGCGAACACTGAAGCTTTCTTT. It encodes CASSRQGANTEAFF.

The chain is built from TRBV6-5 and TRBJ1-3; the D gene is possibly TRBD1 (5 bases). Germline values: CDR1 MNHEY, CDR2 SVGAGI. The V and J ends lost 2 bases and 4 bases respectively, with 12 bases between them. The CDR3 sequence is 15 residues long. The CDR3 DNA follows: TGTGCCAGCAGTTACGGAGGGGTAGGGGGAAACACCATATATTTT. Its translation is CASSYGGVGGNTIYF.

CDR3 sequence: CASSPGGPETQYF. The CDR3 nucleotides read TGTGCCAGCAGTCCGGGGGGGCCCGAGACCCAGTACTTC. V usage is TRBV27 and J usage is TRBJ2-5; 8 nucleotides agree with TRBD2. The CDR3 is made up of 13 amino acids. With 5 bases clipped from V and 5 bases from J, the junction kept 4 bases outside the gene matches. CDR1 MNHEY and CDR2 SMNVEV come from the germline V gene (reference sequence).

In nucleotides, the CDR3 is TGTGCCAGCAGGAAGACTAGCGGAACCTACAATGAGCAGTTCTTC. This codes for CASRKTSGTYNEQFF. The chain couples TRBV7-2 to TRBJ2-1, with 9 bases that match TRBD2. The CDR3 length is 15 residues. Germline CDR1 SGHTA, CDR2 FQGNSA. The J segment lost 2 bases and the V segment lost 6 bases, leaving 5 bases of the junction unmatched.

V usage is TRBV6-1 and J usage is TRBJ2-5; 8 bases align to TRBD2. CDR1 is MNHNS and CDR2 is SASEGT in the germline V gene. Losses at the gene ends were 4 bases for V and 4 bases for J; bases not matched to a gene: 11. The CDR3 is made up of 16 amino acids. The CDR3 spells CASSGGTSYYVETQYF. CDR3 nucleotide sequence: TGTGCCAGCAGTGGGGGGACTAGTTACTACGTAGAGACCCAGTACTTC.

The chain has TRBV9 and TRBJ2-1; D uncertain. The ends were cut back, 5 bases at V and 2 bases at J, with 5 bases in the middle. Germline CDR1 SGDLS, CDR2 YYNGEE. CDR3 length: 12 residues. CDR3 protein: CASSDAYNEQFF. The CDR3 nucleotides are TGTGCCAGCAGTGACGCCTACAATGAGCAGTTCTTC.

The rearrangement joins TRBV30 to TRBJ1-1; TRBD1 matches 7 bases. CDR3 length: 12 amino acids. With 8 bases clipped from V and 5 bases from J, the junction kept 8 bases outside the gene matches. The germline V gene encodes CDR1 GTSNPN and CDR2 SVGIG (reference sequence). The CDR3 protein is CAAQQGTTEAFF. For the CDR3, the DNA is TGTGCCGCTCAACAGGGGACTACTGAAGCTTTCTTT. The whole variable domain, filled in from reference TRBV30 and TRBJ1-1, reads SQTIHQWPATLVQPVGSPLSLECTVEGTSNPNLYWYRQAAGRGLQLLFYSVGIGQISSEVPQNLSASRPQDRQFILSSKKLLLSDSGFYLCAAQQGTTEAFFGQGTRLTVV.

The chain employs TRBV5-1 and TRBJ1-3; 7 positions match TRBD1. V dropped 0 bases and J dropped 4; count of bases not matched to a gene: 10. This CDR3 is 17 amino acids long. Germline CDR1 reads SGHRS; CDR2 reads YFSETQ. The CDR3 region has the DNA TGCGCCAGCAGCTTGGAATTGAGAATGACAGGGGGAAACACCATATATTTT. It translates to CASSLELRMTGGNTIYF.

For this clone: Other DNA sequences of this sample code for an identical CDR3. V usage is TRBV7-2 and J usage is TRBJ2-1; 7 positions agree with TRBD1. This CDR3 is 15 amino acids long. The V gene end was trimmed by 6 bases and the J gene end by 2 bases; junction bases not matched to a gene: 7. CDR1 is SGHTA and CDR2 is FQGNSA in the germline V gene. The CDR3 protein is CASSPTGVPYNEQFF. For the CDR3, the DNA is TGTGCCAGCAGTCCAACAGGGGTGCCCTACAATGAGCAGTTCTTC.

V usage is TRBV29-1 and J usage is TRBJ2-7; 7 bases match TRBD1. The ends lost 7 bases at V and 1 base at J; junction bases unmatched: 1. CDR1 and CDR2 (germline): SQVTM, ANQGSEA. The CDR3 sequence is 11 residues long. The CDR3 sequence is CSAGQSYEQYF. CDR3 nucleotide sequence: TGCAGCGCGGGACAGTCCTACGAGCAGTACTTC.

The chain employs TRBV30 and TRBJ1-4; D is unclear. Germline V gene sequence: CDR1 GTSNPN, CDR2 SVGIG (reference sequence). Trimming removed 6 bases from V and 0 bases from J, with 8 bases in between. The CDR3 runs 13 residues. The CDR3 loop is CACKSPTNEKLFF. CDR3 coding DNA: TGTGCCTGCAAGAGTCCAACTAATGAAAAACTGTTTTTT.

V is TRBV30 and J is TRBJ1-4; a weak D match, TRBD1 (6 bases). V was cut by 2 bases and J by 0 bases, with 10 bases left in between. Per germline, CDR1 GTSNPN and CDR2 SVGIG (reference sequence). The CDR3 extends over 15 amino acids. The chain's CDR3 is CAWSIGTTTNEKLFF. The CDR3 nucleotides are TGTGCCTGGAGTATAGGGACAACAACTAATGAAAAACTGTTTTTT.

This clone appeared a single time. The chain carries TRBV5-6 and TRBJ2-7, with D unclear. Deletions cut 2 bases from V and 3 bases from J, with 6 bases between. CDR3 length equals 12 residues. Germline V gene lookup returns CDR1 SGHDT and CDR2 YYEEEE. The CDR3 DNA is TGTGCCAGCAGCTTATCGGGCTACGAGCAGTACGTC. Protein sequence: CASSLSGYEQYV.

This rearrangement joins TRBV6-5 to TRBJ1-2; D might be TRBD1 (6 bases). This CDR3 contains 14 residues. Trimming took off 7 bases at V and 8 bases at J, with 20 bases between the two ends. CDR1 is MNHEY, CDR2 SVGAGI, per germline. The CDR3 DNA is TGTGCCAGCACCACAAACACGGGGGCGGAGGGCTACACCTTC. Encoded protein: CASTTNTGAEGYTF.

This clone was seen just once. CDR3 amino acids: CASSVGTGPIRGQYF. CDR3 in DNA: TGTGCCAGTAGTGTCGGGACAGGGCCAATCAGGGGGCAGTATTTT. The chain uses TRBV19 and TRBJ2-3; TRBD1 matches at 9 bases. The V gene's germline CDR1 is LNHDA and CDR2 SQIVND (reference sequence). Trimming removed 5 bases from V and 11 bases from J; junction bases left unmatched: 14. CDR3 length equals 15 residues. Together with reference TRBV19 and TRBJ2-3, the CDR3 gives the full variable domain: DGGITQSPKYLFRKEGQNVTLSCEQNLNHDAMYWYRQDPGQGLRLIYYSQIVNDFQKGDIAEGYSVSREKKESFPLTVTSAQKNPTAFYLCASSVGTGPIRGQYFGPGTRLTVL.